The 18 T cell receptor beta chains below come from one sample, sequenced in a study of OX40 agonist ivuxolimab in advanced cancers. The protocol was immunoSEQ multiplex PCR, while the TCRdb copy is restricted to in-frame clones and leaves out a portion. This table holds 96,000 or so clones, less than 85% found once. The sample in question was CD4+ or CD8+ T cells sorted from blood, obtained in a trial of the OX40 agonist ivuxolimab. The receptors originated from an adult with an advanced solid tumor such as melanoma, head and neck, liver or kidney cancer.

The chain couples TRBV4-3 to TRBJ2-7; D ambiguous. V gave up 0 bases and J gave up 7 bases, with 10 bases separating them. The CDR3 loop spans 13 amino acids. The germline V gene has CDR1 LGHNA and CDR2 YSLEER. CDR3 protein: CASSQENGFEQYF. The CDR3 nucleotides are TGCGCCAGCAGCCAAGAAAATGGGTTTGAGCAGTACTTC.

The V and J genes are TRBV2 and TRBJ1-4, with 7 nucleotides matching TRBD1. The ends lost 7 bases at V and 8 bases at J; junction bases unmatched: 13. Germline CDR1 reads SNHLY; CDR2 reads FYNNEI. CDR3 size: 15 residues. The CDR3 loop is CASKSTTGSREKLFF. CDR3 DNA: TGTGCCAGCAAATCAACGACAGGGTCGAGGGAAAAACTGTTTTTT.

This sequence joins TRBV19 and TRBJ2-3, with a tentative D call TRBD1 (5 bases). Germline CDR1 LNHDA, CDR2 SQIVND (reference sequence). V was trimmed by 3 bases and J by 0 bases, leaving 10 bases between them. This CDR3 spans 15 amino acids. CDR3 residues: CASSIGQGSTDTQYF. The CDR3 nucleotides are TGTGCCAGTAGTATCGGGCAGGGTAGCACAGATACGCAGTATTTT.

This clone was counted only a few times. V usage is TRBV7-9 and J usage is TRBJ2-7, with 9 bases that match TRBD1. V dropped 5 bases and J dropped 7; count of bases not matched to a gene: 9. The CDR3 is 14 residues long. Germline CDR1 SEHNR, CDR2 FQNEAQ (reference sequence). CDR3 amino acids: CASSPDGTGWEQYF. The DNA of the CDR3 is TGTGCCAGCAGCCCTGACGGGACAGGGTGGGAGCAGTACTTC. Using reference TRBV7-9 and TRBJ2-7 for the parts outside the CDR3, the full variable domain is DTGVSQNPRHKITKRGQNVTFRCDPISEHNRLYWYRQTLGQGPEFLTYFQNEAQLEKSRLLSDRFSAERPKGSFSTLEIQRTEQGDSAMYLCASSPDGTGWEQYFGPGTRLTVT.

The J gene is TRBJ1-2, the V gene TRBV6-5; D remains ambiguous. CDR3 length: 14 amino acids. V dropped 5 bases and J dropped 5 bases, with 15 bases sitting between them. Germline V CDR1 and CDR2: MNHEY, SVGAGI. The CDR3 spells CASSPAGRAYGYTF. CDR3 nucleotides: TGTGCCAGCAGTCCCGCGGGGAGGGCTTATGGCTACACCTTC.

The CDR3 bases are TGTGCCAGCAGAGCAGGTAGAGCCTACGAGCAGTACTTC. Translated: CASRAGRAYEQYF. The J gene is TRBJ2-7, the V gene TRBV6-5; D gene uncertain. V gave up 6 bases and J gave up 2 bases, with 11 bases separating them. Looked up from germline, CDR1 is MNHEY and CDR2 is SVGAGI. This CDR3 contains 13 residues.

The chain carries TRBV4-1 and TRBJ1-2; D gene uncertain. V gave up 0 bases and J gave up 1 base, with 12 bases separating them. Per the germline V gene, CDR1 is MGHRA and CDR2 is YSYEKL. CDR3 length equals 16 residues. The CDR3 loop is CASSQDNAGNNYGYTF. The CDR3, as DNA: TGCGCCAGCAGCCAAGATAATGCGGGTAATAACTATGGCTACACCTTC.

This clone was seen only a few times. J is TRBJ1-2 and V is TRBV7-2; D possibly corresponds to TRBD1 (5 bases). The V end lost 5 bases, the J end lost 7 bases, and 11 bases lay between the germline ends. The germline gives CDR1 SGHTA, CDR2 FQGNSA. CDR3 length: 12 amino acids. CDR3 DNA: TGTGCCAGCAGCCCCCGAAGGGGTGGCTACACCTTC. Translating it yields CASSPRRGGYTF.

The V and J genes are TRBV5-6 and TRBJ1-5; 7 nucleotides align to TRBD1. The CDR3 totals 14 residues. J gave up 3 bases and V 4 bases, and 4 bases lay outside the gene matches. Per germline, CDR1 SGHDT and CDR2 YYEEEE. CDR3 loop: CASSLGGLNQPQHF. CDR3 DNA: TGTGCCAGCAGCCTAGGGGGCCTCAATCAGCCCCAGCATTTT.

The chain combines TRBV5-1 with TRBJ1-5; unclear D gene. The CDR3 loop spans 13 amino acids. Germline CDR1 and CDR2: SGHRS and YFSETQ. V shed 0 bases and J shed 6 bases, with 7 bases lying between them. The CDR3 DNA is TGCGCCAGCAGCTTGGCCCCGGGTCAGCCCCAGCATTTT. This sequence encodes CASSLAPGQPQHF.

This CDR3 is CASSEYAGQETQYF. The DNA of the CDR3 is TGTGCCAGCAGTGAATACGCAGGGCAAGAGACCCAGTACTTC. This rearrangement joins TRBV25-1 to TRBJ2-5, with D possibly TRBD1 on 5 matching bases. This CDR3 is 14 amino acids long. Germline CDR1 MGHDK, CDR2 SYGVNS. Trimming removed 0 bases at V and 2 bases at J, with 7 bases between.

The CDR3: CASSLLFSGQGASDTQYF. CDR3 sequence (DNA): TGTGCCAGCAGCTTATTGTTTTCAGGACAGGGGGCGTCAGATACGCAGTATTTT. The V call is TRBV11-1, the J call TRBJ2-3; 11 bases map to TRBD1. The V gene's germline CDR1 is SGHAT and CDR2 FQDESV (reference sequence). The CDR3 totals 18 residues. V lost 2 bases to trimming and J lost 4 bases; unmatched junction nucleotides: 11.

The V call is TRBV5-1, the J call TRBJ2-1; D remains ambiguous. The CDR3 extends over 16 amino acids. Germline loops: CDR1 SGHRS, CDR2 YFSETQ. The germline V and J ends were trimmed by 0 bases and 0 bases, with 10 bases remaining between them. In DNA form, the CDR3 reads TGCGCCAGCAGCTTGGAAAAGCCGAGCTCCTACAATGAGCAGTTCTTC. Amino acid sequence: CASSLEKPSSYNEQFF.

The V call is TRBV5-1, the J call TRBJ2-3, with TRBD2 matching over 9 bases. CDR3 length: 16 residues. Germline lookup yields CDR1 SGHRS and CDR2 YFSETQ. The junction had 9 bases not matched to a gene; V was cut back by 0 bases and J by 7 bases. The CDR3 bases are TGCGCCAGCAGCTTGGGGTCGGTAGCGGGGGCGTATACGCAGTATTTT. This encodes CASSLGSVAGAYTQYF.

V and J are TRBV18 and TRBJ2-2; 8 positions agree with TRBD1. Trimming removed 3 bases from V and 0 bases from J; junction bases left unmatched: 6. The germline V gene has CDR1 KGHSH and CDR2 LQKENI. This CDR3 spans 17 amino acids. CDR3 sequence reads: CASSPPGQATNTGELFF. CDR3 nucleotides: TGTGCCAGCTCACCCCCGGGACAGGCGACGAACACCGGGGAGCTGTTTTTT.

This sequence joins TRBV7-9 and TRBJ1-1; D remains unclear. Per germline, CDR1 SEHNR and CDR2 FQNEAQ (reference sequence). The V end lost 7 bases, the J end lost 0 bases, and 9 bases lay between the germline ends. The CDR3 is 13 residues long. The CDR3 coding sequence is TGTGCCAGCAAGGAGAGCATGAACACTGAAGCTTTCTTT. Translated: CASKESMNTEAFF.

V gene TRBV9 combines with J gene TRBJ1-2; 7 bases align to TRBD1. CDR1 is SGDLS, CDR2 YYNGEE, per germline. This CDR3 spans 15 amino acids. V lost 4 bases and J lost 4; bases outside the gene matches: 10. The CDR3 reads CASSPTGIGPYGYTF. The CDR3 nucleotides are TGTGCCAGCAGCCCGACAGGGATTGGACCCTATGGCTACACCTTC. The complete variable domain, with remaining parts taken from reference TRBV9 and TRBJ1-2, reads DSGVTQTPKHLITATGQRVTLRCSPRSGDLSVYWYQQSLDQGLQFLIQYYNGEERAKGNILERFSAQQFPDLHSELNLSSLELGDSALYFCASSPTGIGPYGYTFGSGTRLTVV.

CDR3 sequence reads: CASSPPGQGVGGYTF. The CDR3 nucleotides are TGTGCCAGCAGCCCCCCGGGACAGGGGGTCGGTGGCTACACCTTC. The chain couples TRBV7-2 to TRBJ1-2, with 11 bases matching TRBD1. Trimming cost V 5 bases and J 7 bases; bases outside gene matches: 9. Looked up from germline, CDR1 is SGHTA and CDR2 is FQGNSA. This CDR3 has 15 amino acids.